The clone carrying this TCR beta chain showed up just a few times. Its cognate antigen is unknown. The V and J ends lost 5 bases and 8 bases respectively, with 9 bases between them. CDR3 length: 11 amino acids. The germline CDR1 and CDR2 sequences are SNHLY and FYNNEI. Assaying covered about 99,000 TCR templates per sample. Only in-frame clones appear in the TCRdb table, and some are missing; sequencing was by immunoSEQ multiplex PCR. The top ten clones hold approximately 0.32% of a sample with about 110,000 clones, 85% to 95% of them seen once. The data were obtained in a study of siplizumab effects on memory and regulatory T cells. Study-wide results and caveats: Naive-or-memory phenotypes were unassignable for roughly 80-96% of proliferating CD4+ or CD8+ clones. Naive T cells were seen as more diverse than memory cells and as major alloresponse contributors. Treg origin accounted for an average of roughly 69% of mappable alloreactive CD4+ clones with siplizumab and roughly 26% in controls.

This rearrangement joins TRBV2 to TRBJ1-2; D unclear. Sequenced input: CD4+ T cells sorted from blood. This sequence originates from a human donor in good health. CDR3 amino acids: CASSPSWGYTF. The CDR3 nucleotides are TGTGCCAGCAGTCCCTCCTGGGGCTACACCTTC. The whole variable domain, remainder taken from reference TRBV2 and TRBJ1-2, is EPEVTQTPSHQVTQMGQEVILRCVPISNHLYFYWYRQILGQKVEFLVSFYNNEISEKSEIFDDQFSVERPDGSNFTLKIRSTKLEDSAMYFCASSPSWGYTFGSGTRLTVV.